The next 18 T cell receptor beta chains were all read from a single sample in a study of CD8 T cells in ankylosing spondylitis. The study's findings and limits: Fewer than 10 highly homologous variants made up a TCR beta motif that seemed to typify ankylosing spondylitis blood.

Their antigens remain unidentified. MiXCR was run by TCRdb on the 5' RACE reads, yielding one entry per CDR3 protein. This table has around 890,000 distinct CDR3 sequences, around 11% appearing once. The sample consisted of blood, either unsorted or a sorted T cell fraction (not recorded which). These receptor sequences come from a male donor with ankylosing spondylitis.

V usage is TRBV5-1 and J usage is TRBJ2-5; D unresolved. Germline-derived CDR1 and CDR2 are SGHRS and YFSETQ. The germline V and J ends were trimmed by 1 base and 5 bases, with 12 bases remaining between them. The CDR3 is made up of 14 amino acids. The CDR3 DNA reads TGCGCCAGCAGCTTGTACACCACCGGGGAGACCCAGTACTTC. Its translation: CASSLYTTGETQYF.

Turning to this clonotype: This could be a read error, since a much larger clone is one nucleotide away. Lacking the conserved final phenylalanine or tryptophan, this CDR3 likely reflects a read error. The chain joins TRBV10-3 to TRBJ1-1; TRBD1 might be the D (5 bases). The CDR3 covers 14 residues. Germline V CDR1 and CDR2: ENHRY, SYGVKD. The ends were cut back, 7 bases at V and 2 bases at J, with 14 bases in the middle. CDR3 loop: CAIMAGAVNTEAFL. The CDR3 DNA reads as TGTGCCATCATGGCTGGGGCAGTAAACACTGAAGCTTTCCTT.

This chain links TRBV30 with TRBJ2-7; 8 bases agree with TRBD2. From germline, CDR1 is GTSNPN and CDR2 SVGIG (reference sequence). Trimming at V came to 3 bases and at J to 3 bases, leaving 16 bases not matched to a gene. The CDR3 spans 17 residues. This chain's CDR3 is CAWRGAGAPFGDYEQYF. The CDR3 nucleotides read TGTGCCTGGAGGGGAGCGGGAGCCCCTTTTGGTGACTACGAGCAGTACTTC.

This clonotype was seen repeatedly, ten times or more. The rearrangement links TRBV7-2 to TRBJ1-1; possibly TRBD1 for D (5 bases). The CDR3 has 14 amino acids. Germline CDR1 reads SGHTA; CDR2 reads FQGNSA. The V end was cut by 0 bases, the J end by 6 bases, with 11 bases between. The DNA for the CDR3 is TGTGCCAGCAGCTTAGCCGGGGGGGTTTCTGAAGCTTTCTTT. Amino acids: CASSLAGGVSEAFF. The whole variable domain, remainder taken from reference TRBV7-2 and TRBJ1-1, is GAGVSQSPSNKVTEKGKDVELRCDPISGHTALYWYRQSLGQGLEFLIYFQGNSAPDKSGLPSDRFSAERTGGSVSTLTIQRTQQEDSAVYLCASSLAGGVSEAFFGQGTRLTVV.

The V call is TRBV12-3 or TRBV12-4, the J call TRBJ1-6; D uncertain. The CDR3 loop spans 13 amino acids. V lost 3 bases and J lost 7, with 7 bases in between. CDR3 residues: CASSFKSNSPLHF. CDR3 sequence (DNA): TGTGCCAGCAGTTTTAAGTCGAATTCACCCCTCCACTTT.

The V call is TRBV7-2, the J call TRBJ2-1; maybe TRBD1 (6 bases). This CDR3 contains 14 residues. V lost 5 bases and J 4 bases, leaving 12 bases between the germline ends. Germline CDR1 is SGHTA and CDR2 is FQGNSA. For the CDR3, the DNA is TGTGCCAGCAGCCGCCCCAGGGGTTACAATGAGCAGTTCTTC. Translation gives CASSRPRGYNEQFF.

The chain is built from TRBV7-2 and TRBJ1-6; 7 bases map to TRBD1. The ends lost 5 bases at V and 3 bases at J; junction bases unmatched: 10. The germline V gene encodes CDR1 SGHTA and CDR2 FQGNSA. This CDR3 is 17 amino acids long. This CDR3 reads CASSPGGGESYNSPLHF. Written as DNA, the CDR3 is TGTGCCAGCAGCCCAGGGGGGGGAGAAAGCTATAATTCACCCCTCCACTTT. Using reference TRBV7-2 and TRBJ1-6 for the parts outside the CDR3, the full variable domain is GAGVSQSPSNKVTEKGKDVELRCDPISGHTALYWYRQSLGQGLEFLIYFQGNSAPDKSGLPSDRFSAERTGGSVSTLTIQRTQQEDSAVYLCASSPGGGESYNSPLHFGNGTRLTVT.

The chain carries TRBV5-1 and TRBJ2-1, with D perhaps assigned TRBD1 or TRBD2 (5 bases each). CDR3 size: 14 residues. The V end was cut by 4 bases, the J end by 7 bases, with 15 bases between. CDR1 is SGHRS and CDR2 is YFSETQ in the germline V gene. In nucleotides, the CDR3 is TGCGCCAGCAGCCCTGCCGGGACGGAGAATGAGCAGTTCTTC. Its translation: CASSPAGTENEQFF.

The chain recombines TRBV5-1 with TRBJ2-1, with 9 bases fitting TRBD2. CDR1 is SGHRS and CDR2 is YFSETQ in the germline V gene. The CDR3 is made up of 15 amino acids. V was clipped by 7 bases and J by 0 bases; unmatched bases: 5. The CDR3 loop reads CASGLAGSSYNEQFF. The CDR3 nucleotides are TGCGCCAGCGGGCTAGCGGGATCCTCCTACAATGAGCAGTTCTTC.

This clonotype was counted at least ten times. The chain carries TRBV2 and TRBJ2-6, with D unresolved. Germline V gene data show CDR1 as SNHLY and CDR2 as FYNNEI. Between the trimmed V and J ends, which lost 2 bases and 4 bases, there was a span of 9 bases. The CDR3 extends over 15 amino acids. The CDR3 coding sequence is TGTGCCAGCAGTGAAATAGGCGGCGGGGCCAACGTCCTGACTTTC. Translated: CASSEIGGGANVLTF.

This sequence joins TRBV28 and TRBJ2-7, with D perhaps TRBD1 or TRBD2 (5 bases each). The germline V and J ends were trimmed by 6 bases and 2 bases, with 17 bases remaining between them. The germline V gene has CDR1 MDHEN and CDR2 SYDVKM. The CDR3 contains 15 residues. The CDR3 reads CASRLPRDGTYEQYF. The CDR3 nucleotides read TGTGCCAGCAGGCTCCCCCGGGACGGCACCTACGAGCAGTACTTC.

The rearrangement links TRBV5-6 to TRBJ2-7, with a weak D call TRBD2 (6 bases). The V gene's germline CDR1 is SGHDT and CDR2 YYEEEE. The CDR3 contains 14 residues. Trimming stripped 4 bases from V and 3 bases from J, with 14 bases between. The DNA of the CDR3 is TGTGCCAGCAGCCACCAGACTAGGGGCTACGAGCAGTACTTC. Translation gives CASSHQTRGYEQYF.

This clonotype was found a few times. The rearrangement joins TRBV4-2 to TRBJ2-7, with 9 bases that match TRBD1. The CDR3 is made up of 15 amino acids. Germline lookup yields CDR1 LGHNA and CDR2 YNFKEQ. V lost 1 base and J lost 5; bases outside the gene matches: 6. CDR3 amino acids: CASSQGTGAYDEQYF. CDR3 sequence (DNA): TGTGCCAGCAGCCAAGGGACAGGGGCTTACGACGAGCAGTACTTC.

This clonotype was detected ten times or more. CDR3 region: CSVGRDEKLFF. The CDR3 DNA reads as TGCAGCGTTGGCAGGGATGAAAAACTGTTTTTT. The J gene is TRBJ1-4, the V gene TRBV29-1, with D perhaps TRBD1 (5 bases). The CDR3 runs to 11 residues. Germline V gene sequence: CDR1 SQVTM, CDR2 ANQGSEA. V dropped 4 bases and J dropped 6 bases, with 6 bases sitting between them.

The J gene is TRBJ2-7, the V gene TRBV5-4; TRBD1 is a possible D gene (6 bases). The CDR3 covers 20 residues. With 1 base removed from V and 0 bases from J, the gap between germline ends came to 26 bases. CDR1 and CDR2 from the germline V gene are SGHNT and YYREEE (reference sequence). Here the CDR3 DNA reads TGTGCCAGCAGCTTGAGGGGGTGGGGGCCAGACAGGCCGAGCTCCTACGAGCAGTACTTC. The encoded protein is CASSLRGWGPDRPSSYEQYF.

In its sample, this clonotype was seen a few times. CDR3 coding DNA: TGTGCCAGCAGTTACTCGCGGCAGGGGGCTGATGAAGCTTTCTTT. Translating gives CASSYSRQGADEAFF. V is TRBV6-5 and J is TRBJ1-1; the match to TRBD1 covers 8 bases. This CDR3 comprises 15 residues. With V trimmed by 0 bases and J by 7 bases, 7 bases remained unmatched. Germline V gene lookup returns CDR1 MNHEY and CDR2 SVGAGI.

Ten or more counts support this clonotype. The rearrangement links TRBV9 to TRBJ1-1; D remains ambiguous. Germline CDR1 reads SGDLS; CDR2 reads YYNGEE. The CDR3 totals 13 residues. With 4 bases removed from V and 6 bases from J, the gap between germline ends came to 13 bases. CDR3 coding DNA: TGTGCCAGCAGCCCTCGCCTGGGTGCTGAAGCTTTCTTT. Residues: CASSPRLGAEAFF.

The DNA for the CDR3 is TGTGCCAGTAGTATCGGACAGTGGAACACTGAAGCTTTCTTT. Amino acid sequence: CASSIGQWNTEAFF. The V call is TRBV19, the J call TRBJ1-1; a possible D gene is TRBD1 (6 bases). Deletions cut 3 bases from V and 1 base from J, with 9 bases between. CDR1 is LNHDA, CDR2 SQIVND, per germline (reference sequence). The CDR3 is made up of 14 amino acids. Full variable domain (rest looked up from reference TRBV19 and TRBJ1-1): DGGITQSPKYLFRKEGQNVTLSCEQNLNHDAMYWYRQDPGQGLRLIYYSQIVNDFQKGDIAEGYSVSREKKESFPLTVTSAQKNPTAFYLCASSIGQWNTEAFFGQGTRLTVV.